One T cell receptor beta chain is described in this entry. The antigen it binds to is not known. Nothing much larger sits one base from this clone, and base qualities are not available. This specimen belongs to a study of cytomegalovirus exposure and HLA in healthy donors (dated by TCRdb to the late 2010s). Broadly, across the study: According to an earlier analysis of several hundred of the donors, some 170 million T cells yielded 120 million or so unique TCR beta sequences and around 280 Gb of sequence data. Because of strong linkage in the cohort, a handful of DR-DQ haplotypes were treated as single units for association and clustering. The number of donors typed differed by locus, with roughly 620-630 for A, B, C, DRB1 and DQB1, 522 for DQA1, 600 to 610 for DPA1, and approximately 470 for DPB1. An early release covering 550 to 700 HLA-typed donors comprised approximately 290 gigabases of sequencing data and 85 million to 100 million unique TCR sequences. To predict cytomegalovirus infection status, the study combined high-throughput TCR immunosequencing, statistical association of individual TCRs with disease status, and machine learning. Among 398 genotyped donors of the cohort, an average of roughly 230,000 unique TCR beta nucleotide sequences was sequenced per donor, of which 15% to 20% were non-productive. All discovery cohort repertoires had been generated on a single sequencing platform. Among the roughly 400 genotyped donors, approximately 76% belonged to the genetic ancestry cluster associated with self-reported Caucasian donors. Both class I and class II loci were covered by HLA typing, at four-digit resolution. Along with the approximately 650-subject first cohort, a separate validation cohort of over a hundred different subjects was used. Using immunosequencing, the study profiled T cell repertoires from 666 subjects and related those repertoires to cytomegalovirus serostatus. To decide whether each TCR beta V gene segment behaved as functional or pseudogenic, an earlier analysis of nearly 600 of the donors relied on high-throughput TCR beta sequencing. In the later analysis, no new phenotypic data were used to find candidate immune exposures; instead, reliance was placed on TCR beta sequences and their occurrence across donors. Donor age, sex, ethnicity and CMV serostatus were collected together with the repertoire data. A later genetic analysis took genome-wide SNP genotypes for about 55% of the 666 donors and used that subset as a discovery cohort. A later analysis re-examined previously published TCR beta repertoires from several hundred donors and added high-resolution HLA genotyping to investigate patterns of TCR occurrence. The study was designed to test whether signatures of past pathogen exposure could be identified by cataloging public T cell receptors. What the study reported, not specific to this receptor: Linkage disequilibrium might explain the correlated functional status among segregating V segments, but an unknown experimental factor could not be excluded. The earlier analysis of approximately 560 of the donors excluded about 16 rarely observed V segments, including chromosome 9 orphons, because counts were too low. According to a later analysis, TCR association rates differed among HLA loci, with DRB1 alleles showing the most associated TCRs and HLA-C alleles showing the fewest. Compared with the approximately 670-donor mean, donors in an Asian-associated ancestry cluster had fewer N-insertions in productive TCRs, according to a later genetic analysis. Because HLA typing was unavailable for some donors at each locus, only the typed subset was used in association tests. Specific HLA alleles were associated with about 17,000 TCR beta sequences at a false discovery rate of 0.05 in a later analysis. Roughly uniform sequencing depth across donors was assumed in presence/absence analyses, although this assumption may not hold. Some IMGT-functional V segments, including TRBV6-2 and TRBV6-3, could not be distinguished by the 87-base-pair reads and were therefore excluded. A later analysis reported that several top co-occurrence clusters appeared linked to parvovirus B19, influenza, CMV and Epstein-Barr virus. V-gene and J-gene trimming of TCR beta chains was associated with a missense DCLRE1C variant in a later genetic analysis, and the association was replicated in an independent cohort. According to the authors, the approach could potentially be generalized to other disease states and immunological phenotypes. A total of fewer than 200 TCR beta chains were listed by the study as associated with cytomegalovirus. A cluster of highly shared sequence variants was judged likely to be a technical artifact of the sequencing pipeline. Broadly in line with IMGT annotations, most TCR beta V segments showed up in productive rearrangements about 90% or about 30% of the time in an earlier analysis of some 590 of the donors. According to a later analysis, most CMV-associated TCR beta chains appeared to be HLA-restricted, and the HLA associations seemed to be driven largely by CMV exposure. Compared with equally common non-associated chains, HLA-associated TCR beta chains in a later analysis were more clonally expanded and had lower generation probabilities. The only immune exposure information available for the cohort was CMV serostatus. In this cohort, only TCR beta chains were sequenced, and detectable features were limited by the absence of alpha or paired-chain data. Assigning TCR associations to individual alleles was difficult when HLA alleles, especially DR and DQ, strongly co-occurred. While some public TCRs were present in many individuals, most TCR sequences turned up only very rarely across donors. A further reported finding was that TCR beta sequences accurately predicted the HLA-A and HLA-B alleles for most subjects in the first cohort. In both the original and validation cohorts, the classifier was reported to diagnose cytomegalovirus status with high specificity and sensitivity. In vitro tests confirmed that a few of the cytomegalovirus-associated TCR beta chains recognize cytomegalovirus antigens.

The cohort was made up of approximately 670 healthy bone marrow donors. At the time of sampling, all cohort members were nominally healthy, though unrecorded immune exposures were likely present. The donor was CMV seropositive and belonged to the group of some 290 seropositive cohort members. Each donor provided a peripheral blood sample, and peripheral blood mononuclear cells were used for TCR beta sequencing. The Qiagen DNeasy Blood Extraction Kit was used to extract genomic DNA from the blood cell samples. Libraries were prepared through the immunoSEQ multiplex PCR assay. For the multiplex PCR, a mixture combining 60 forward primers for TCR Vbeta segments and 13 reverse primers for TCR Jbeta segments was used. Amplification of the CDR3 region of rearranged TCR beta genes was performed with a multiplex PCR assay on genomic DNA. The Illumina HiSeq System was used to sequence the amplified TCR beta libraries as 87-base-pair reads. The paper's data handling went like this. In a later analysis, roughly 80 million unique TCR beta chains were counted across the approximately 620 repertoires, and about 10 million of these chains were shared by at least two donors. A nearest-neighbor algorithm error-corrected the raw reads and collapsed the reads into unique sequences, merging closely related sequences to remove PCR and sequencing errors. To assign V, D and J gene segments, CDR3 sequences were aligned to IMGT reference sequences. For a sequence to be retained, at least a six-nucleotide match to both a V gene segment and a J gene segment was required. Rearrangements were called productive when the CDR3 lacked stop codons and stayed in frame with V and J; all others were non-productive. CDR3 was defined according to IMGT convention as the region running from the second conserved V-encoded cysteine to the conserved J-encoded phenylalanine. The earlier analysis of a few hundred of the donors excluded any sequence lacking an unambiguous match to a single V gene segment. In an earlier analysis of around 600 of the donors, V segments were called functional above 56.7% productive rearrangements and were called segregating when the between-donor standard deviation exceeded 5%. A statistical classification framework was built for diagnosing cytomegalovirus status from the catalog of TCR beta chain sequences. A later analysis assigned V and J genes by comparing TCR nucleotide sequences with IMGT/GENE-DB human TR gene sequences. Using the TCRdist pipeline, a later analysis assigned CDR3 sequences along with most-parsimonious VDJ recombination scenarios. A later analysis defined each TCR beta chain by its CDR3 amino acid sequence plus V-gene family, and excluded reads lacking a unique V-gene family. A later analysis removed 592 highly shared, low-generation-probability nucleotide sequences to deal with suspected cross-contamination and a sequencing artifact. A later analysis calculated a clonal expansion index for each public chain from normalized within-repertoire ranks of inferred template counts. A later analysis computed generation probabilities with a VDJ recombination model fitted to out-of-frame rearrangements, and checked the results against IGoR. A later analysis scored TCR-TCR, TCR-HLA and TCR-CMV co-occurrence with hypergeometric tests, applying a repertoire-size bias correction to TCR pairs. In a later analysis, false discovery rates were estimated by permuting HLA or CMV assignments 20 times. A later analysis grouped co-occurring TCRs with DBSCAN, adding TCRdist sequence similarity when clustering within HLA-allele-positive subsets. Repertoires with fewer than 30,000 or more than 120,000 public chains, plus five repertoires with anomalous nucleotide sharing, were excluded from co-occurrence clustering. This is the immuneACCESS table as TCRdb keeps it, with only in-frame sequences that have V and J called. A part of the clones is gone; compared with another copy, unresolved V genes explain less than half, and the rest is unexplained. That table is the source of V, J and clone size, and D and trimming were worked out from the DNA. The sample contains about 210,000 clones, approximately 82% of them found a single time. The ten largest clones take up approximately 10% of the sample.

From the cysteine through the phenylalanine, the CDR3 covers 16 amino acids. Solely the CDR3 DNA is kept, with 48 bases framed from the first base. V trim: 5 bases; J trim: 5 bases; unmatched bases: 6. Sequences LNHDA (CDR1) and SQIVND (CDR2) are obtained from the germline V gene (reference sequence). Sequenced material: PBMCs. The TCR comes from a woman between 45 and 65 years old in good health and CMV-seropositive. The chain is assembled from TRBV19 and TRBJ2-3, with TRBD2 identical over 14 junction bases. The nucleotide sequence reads TGTGCCAGTAGTCGCCCGGGACTAGCGGGGGAAGATACGCAGTATTTT. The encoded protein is CASSRPGLAGEDTQYF.